This T cell receptor beta chain was sequenced during a study of blood T cell repertoires in COVID-19 (dated by TCRdb to between 2020 and 2021). About the investigation overall: Samples from collaborators originated in the United States, Italy and Spain and spanned both the acute and convalescent phases of COVID-19. The sample metadata nearly always contained a de-identified subject ID, COVID-19 status, age in years and sex. The prospective study material was composed of cDNA or gDNA derived from T cells, B-cell-depleted T cells, or PBMCs. Where available, HLA class I and class II types were obtained from metadata supplied by the sample provider rather than from assay-based typing. The dataset comprised deeply sampled blood TCRbeta repertoires from subjects exposed to, actively infected with, or recovered from COVID-19. The repertoires were released in a freely available public database intended as a resource for research on the immune response to SARS-CoV-2. Samples came from the ongoing ImmuneRACE study (first 160 participants) plus 1,254 subjects from 6 global collaborators. The study at large found these results: Clinical and demographic metadata were provided uncurated, with the amount varying by source and participant.

TCRbeta CDR3 regions were amplified from genomic DNA using the immunoSEQ Assay, a bias-controlled multiplex PCR. In the source study's methods: Nucleated cell counts per sample were estimated from amplification of reference gene primers within the assay. To quantify the absolute abundance of each unique TCRbeta CDR3 rearrangement, sequence reads were collapsed and filtered. For each sample, productive Simpson clonality was calculated as the square root of Simpson's diversity index over productive rearrangements. Here the immuneACCESS table is served through TCRdb, limited to in-frame sequences with V and J called. Missing clones are a known gap in these copies; in checked studies unresolved V genes cover under half, and the rest lacks a known reason. That table supplies the V and J calls and clone size; D and trimming were determined from the DNA. The sample table shows some 150,000 clones, and 81% are seen once. Around 8% of the sample lies in the top ten.

Collaborating institutions collected whole blood in K2EDTA tubes following their own protocols. Collaborator samples were shipped for TCRbeta analysis as frozen whole blood, isolated PBMCs, or DNA extracted from either sample type. Of note for this clone: No cognate antigen has been identified for it. There are no base qualities to consult, and no much larger clone falls within one base.

V loses 2 bases, J loses 5 bases, and the germline ends lie 15 bases apart. The germline V gene gives CDR1 as ENHRY and CDR2 as SYGVKD. Its CDR3 holds 15 amino acids, cysteine through phenylalanine. This entry keeps only the CDR3 DNA: 45 bases, framed from base 1. This TCR came from a woman aged 55-70 years with active or convalescent COVID-19. Sequences were obtained from peripheral blood. The rearrangement combines TRBV10-3 with TRBJ1-1; TRBD1 is a weak D gene call, 6 bases matching. The bases read TGTGCCATCAGTGAGGTGGGGGCGTTAGGAACTGAAGCTTTCTTT. Protein translation: CAISEVGALGTEAFF.